The clone carrying this TCR beta chain has just a few counts. The antigen is not known. The sample belongs to a study of identical twins' blood T cells. MiXCR was run by TCRdb on the 5' RACE reads, yielding one entry per CDR3 protein. The data contain 350,000 to 400,000 distinct CDR3 sequences, 25% to 35% of them singletons. CDR3 length: 14 amino acids. Germline lookup yields CDR1 DFQATT and CDR2 SNEGSKA (reference sequence). Trimming cost V 0 bases and J 0 bases, with 6 bases left between them. Study observations and caveats: Top TCRbeta clonotypes were shared more with twin than unrelated donors.

The chain is built from TRBV20-1 and TRBJ2-1; D ambiguous. This sequence originates from a woman aged 18 to 55 in good health. Sequenced: PBMCs. The CDR3 nucleotides read TGCAGTGCTAGAGATCAACGCTCCTACAATGAGCAGTTCTTC. This gives the protein CSARDQRSYNEQFF.